This TCR beta chain was retrieved from a study of molecular identifiers for immune sequencing clone quantification (dated by TCRdb to the late 2010s). Regarding the study in general: In a replicate experiment, RNA from roughly 21,000 or 96,000 naive CD8 T cells was split into five aliquots, four of which were sequenced. This methods study benchmarked molecular-identifier clustering-based TCR repertoire sequencing (MIDCIRS) and TCR RNA copy counting, using CD8 T cells to do so. General conclusions and limits of the study: Identical TCR molecules sharing a barcode could cause highly expanded clone sizes to be underestimated. When barcode sub-clustering was not used, chimeric consensus sequences inflated TCR diversity, with chimeras reaching as high as 47%. Modeling estimated 2.5 to 3.5 recovered TCR RNA copies per cell, compared with about ten by digital PCR, which implies 30% to 35% capture efficiency. In CMV-specific effector cells, clones with more than 20 RNA copies accounted for over 99% of molecules, whereas in naive cells such clones accounted for under 1%. Even against a background of about a million naive CD8 T cells, spiked-in Jurkat TCR RNA amounting to a single cell's worth was reported to be detectable. The naive libraries included spiked-in Jurkat TCR RNA (about ten copies' worth), and this Jurkat TCR RNA is not part of the donor repertoire.

The library was generated by PCR. The reads were generated on an Illumina HiSeq 4000. Bulk TCR libraries were made following a previously described method, with the TCR primers given in Table S5. The Qiagen AllPrep DNA/RNA kit was used to purify total RNA. Before analysis, reads from multiple sequencing runs of the same library were pooled. The authors' pipeline ran thus. Reads were retained only if an exact TCR constant sequence was present, and the retained reads were trimmed to 150 nt and grouped according to their 12-nt molecular barcodes. Reads in each barcode group were sub-clustered using a 15% Levenshtein threshold, and a quality-weighted consensus sequence was built for each RNA molecule. Non-functional sequences were filtered out, along with any lower-count sequence sitting one edit away from another sequence. Barcode sub-clusters with fewer than 20% of the maximum read count were removed, based on fitting two negative binomial distributions. The public sequencing data were trimmed at Q25 with fastp and processed into clonotypes with MiXCR by TCRdb, which kept only in-frame beta chains. Each CDR3 protein gets just one entry, which takes the most common genes and DNA from the rows behind it. Clone size and V and J calls follow TCRdb, not the original study. The sample contains about 640,000 distinct CDR3 sequences, roughly 21% of them found a single time. The leading ten clones occupy roughly 0.85% of the sample.

Libraries of naive CD8 T cells were built from approximately 22,000 to 940,000 sorted cells, with 10%, 30% or 50% of the purified RNA used. On a BD FACSAria II, naive CD8 T cells were FACS-sorted as CD8+CD4-CCR7+CD45RA+ and collected into RLT Plus buffer. To test detection sensitivity, Jurkat RNA equivalent to over 8 TCR copies was spiked into samples of roughly 20,000-1,100,000 naive CD8 T cells. Enrichment of CD8 T cells was performed with RosetteSep CD8+ T Cell Enrichment Cocktail and Ficoll-Paque, after which ACK red cell lysis was carried out. Worth noting for this clonotype: It has no known antigen specificity. Qualities for individual bases were not recorded, and no much larger clone is one base off.

This clonotype was obtained from a human donor in good health. Some libraries in this study had Jurkat cell RNA spiked in. Sequenced input: naive CD8+ T cells from blood, with Jurkat cell RNA spiked in. In light of the paper, this sample's cell subset or site label describes: FACS-sorted CD8+CD4-CCR7+CD45RA+ naive T cells.

The DNA sequence is as follows: TGTGCCAGCAGCTTAGTTCTAGCGGGAGCCTCCTACAATGAGCAGTTCTTC. Its translation reads: CASSLVLAGASYNEQFF. The V gene is TRBV11-2 and the J gene is TRBJ2-1; 10 central nucleotides agree with TRBD2. Ends trimmed: V by 1 base, J by 0 bases; bases unmatched to a gene: 3. Sequences SGHAT (CDR1) and FQNNGV (CDR2) are obtained from the germline V gene. Spanning cysteine to phenylalanine, the CDR3 consists of 17 amino acids. Only the CDR3 part of the read is kept: 51 bases, read in frame from the first base.